The clone carrying this T cell receptor (beta chain) was recorded many times. Its antigen is undetermined. Genomic DNA provided the template from which TCR beta VDJ and CDR3 profiles were obtained. TCRdb passed the reads through MiXCR, listing each CDR3 protein once. The sample carries about 190,000 distinct CDR3 sequences, less than 65% recorded once. The junction had 2 bases not matched to a gene; V was cut back by 3 bases and J by 2 bases. Germline V lookup: CDR1 SGHRS, CDR2 YFSETQ. The CDR3 is made up of 16 amino acids. The source of the sample is a study of CD8+CD57+ T cells in acquired aplastic anemia. Broader study findings: For CD8+ Simpson's diversity, patients and controls showed no significant difference.

The sequence came from a human donor in good health, serving as a control. V gene TRBV5-1 combines with J gene TRBJ2-3, with 14 bases lining up with TRBD2. The sample taken for sequencing was sorted CD4+, CD8+, or CD8+CD57+ T cells (not recorded which) from PBMCs. The CDR3 is CASSSGLAGVTDTQYF. The CDR3 bases are TGCGCCAGCAGCTCGGGACTAGCGGGGGTCACAGATACGCAGTATTTT.